This T cell receptor beta chain appears in the sequencing data of a study of shared clonotypes between healthy human individuals. Background on the study: A couple of women and a few men aged 18 to 49 made up the donors.

Per the germline V gene, CDR1 is MNHEY and CDR2 is SVGAGI. This CDR3 has 12 residues. V lost 6 bases and J 1 base, leaving 6 bases between the germline ends. In the study's own analysis: Junction-only immunoSEQ sequences carried no quality scores, so filtering differed. TCRdb's table, derived via immunoSEQ multiplex PCR, lists solely in-frame clones and lacks some. That table supplies the V and J calls and clone size; D and trimming were determined from the DNA. The table shows about 1 million clones, with around 76% occurring only once. Regarding this clone: The likely explanation is a read error, given a far larger clone one base away.

This rearrangement joins TRBV6-5 to TRBJ1-1; D gene unclear. The receptor's source is a man between 18 and 35 years old in good health. Sample: memory CD4+ T cells sorted from blood. Noted subset: CD45RA-negative fraction. For the CDR3, the DNA is TGTGCCAGCAGCCAGACGAACACTGAAGCTTTCTTT. This encodes CASSQTNTEAFF.